These T cell receptor beta chains were read from a single sample in a study of regulatory T cells in long-lasting Graves disease. Each CDR3 protein is one row after TCRdb ran MiXCR on the multiplex PCR reads. The sample includes 300,000 to 400,000 distinct CDR3 sequences, 16% of them seen just once. The sample was also reused in another study, on T cells in Graves' hyperthyroidism and ophthalmopathy.

Sequenced here: peripheral blood mononuclear cells (PBMCs), sampled at new diagnosis, from a patient treated with antithyroid drugs. The receptors were gathered from a man aged 40-49 years with Graves disease. CDR3s include the opening cysteine and the closing phenylalanine or tryptophan. D genes are given only for firm matches. Size values are once, few and many counts, or a class for expanded clones, and some rows have none.

cdr3_aa: CASSQDHWPQEQFF
cdr3_nt: TGCGCCAGCAGCCAAGATCATTGGCCGCAGGAGCAGTTCTTC
clone_size: -
d_call: -
v_call: TRBV4-3
j_call: TRBJ2-1

cdr3_aa: CASSQDRIQETQYF
cdr3_nt: TGCGCCAGCAGCCAAGATCGGATCCAAGAGACCCAGTACTTC
clone_size: -
d_call: -
v_call: TRBV4-1
j_call: TRBJ2-5

cdr3_aa: CASSLVRGGLGETQYF
cdr3_nt: TGTGCCAGCAGCTTAGTGAGGGGGGGTCTGGGAGAGACCCAGTACTTC
clone_size: many
d_call: -
v_call: TRBV7-2
j_call: TRBJ2-5

cdr3_aa: CASSLDSVPYEQYF
cdr3_nt: TGCGCCAGCAGCTTGGACAGCGTTCCCTACGAGCAGTACTTC
clone_size: many
d_call: -
v_call: TRBV5-1
j_call: TRBJ2-7

cdr3_aa: CASRNRDGDSYEQYF
cdr3_nt: TGTGCCAGCAGGAACCGGGACGGAGATTCCTACGAGCAGTACTTC
clone_size: many
d_call: -
v_call: TRBV5-5
j_call: TRBJ2-7

cdr3_aa: CAWSARLGFYEQYF
cdr3_nt: TGTGCCTGGAGCGCCCGGTTGGGTTTCTACGAGCAGTACTTC
clone_size: few
d_call: -
v_call: TRBV30
j_call: TRBJ2-7

cdr3_aa: CASSLQGGRRQPQHF
cdr3_nt: TGTGCCAGCAGCTTACAGGGAGGACGGAGGCAGCCCCAGCATTTT
clone_size: -
d_call: -
v_call: TRBV12-3/TRBV12-4
j_call: TRBJ1-5

cdr3_aa: CSARRRQVSYYGYTF
cdr3_nt: TGCAGTGCCCGACGACGACAGGTTTCTTACTATGGCTACACCTTC
clone_size: -
d_call: -
v_call: TRBV20-1
j_call: TRBJ1-2

cdr3_aa: CASSQAWEYNEQFF
cdr3_nt: TGTGCCAGCAGCCAGGCGTGGGAATACAATGAGCAGTTCTTC
clone_size: many
d_call: -
v_call: TRBV13
j_call: TRBJ2-1

cdr3_aa: CASKGGSSYEQYF
cdr3_nt: TGTGCCAGCAAGGGAGGGAGCTCCTACGAGCAGTACTTC
clone_size: many
d_call: TRBD2
v_call: TRBV11-2
j_call: TRBJ2-7

cdr3_aa: CASSRKPGPSNQPQHF
cdr3_nt: TGTGCCAGCAGCCGCAAACCGGGACCGAGCAATCAGCCCCAGCATTTT
clone_size: many
d_call: -
v_call: TRBV5-6
j_call: TRBJ1-5

cdr3_aa: CASSWDGNEQFF
cdr3_nt: TGTGCCAGCAGCTGGGACGGAAATGAGCAGTTCTTC
clone_size: many
d_call: -
v_call: TRBV7-9
j_call: TRBJ2-1

cdr3_aa: CASSAQSETQYF
cdr3_nt: TGTGCCAGCAGTGCCCAGTCGGAGACCCAGTACTTC
clone_size: many
d_call: -
v_call: TRBV2
j_call: TRBJ2-5

cdr3_aa: CASSLLGTSGANVLTFGADNEQFF
cdr3_nt: -
clone_size: once
d_call: -
v_call: TRBV28
j_call: TRBJ2-1

cdr3_aa: CASSKDPGQGDNEQFF
cdr3_nt: TGTGCCAGCAGCAAAGATCCGGGACAGGGGGACAATGAGCAGTTCTTC
clone_size: many
d_call: TRBD1
v_call: TRBV7-9
j_call: TRBJ2-1

cdr3_aa: CASSKLSGTSGGGDNEQFF
cdr3_nt: TGTGCCAGCAGCAAACTCTCCGGGACTAGCGGGGGAGGGGACAATGAGCAGTTCTTC
clone_size: few
d_call: TRBD2
v_call: TRBV7-3
j_call: TRBJ2-1

cdr3_aa: CASSLRAWNSGANVLTF
cdr3_nt: TGTGCCAGCAGTTTGAGGGCCTGGAACTCTGGGGCCAACGTCCTGACTTTC
clone_size: few
d_call: -
v_call: TRBV12-3/TRBV12-4
j_call: TRBJ2-6

cdr3_aa: CASSSEGSGANVLTF
cdr3_nt: TGTGCCAGCAGCTCTGAGGGTTCAGGGGCCAACGTCCTGACTTTC
clone_size: -
d_call: -
v_call: TRBV7-9
j_call: TRBJ2-6

cdr3_aa: CASSQGSGGLDYEQYF
cdr3_nt: TGTGCCAGCAGCCAAGGTAGCGGGGGCTTGGACTACGAGCAGTACTTC
clone_size: -
d_call: TRBD2
v_call: TRBV3-1
j_call: TRBJ2-7

cdr3_aa: CASSVGRTYSNQPQHF
cdr3_nt: TGTGCCAGCAGCGTAGGACGGACATATAGCAATCAGCCCCAGCATTTT
clone_size: -
d_call: -
v_call: TRBV9
j_call: TRBJ1-5

cdr3_aa: CASSKAGDYTDTQYF
cdr3_nt: TGTGCCAGCAGCAAAGCGGGGGACTACACAGATACGCAGTATTTT
clone_size: many
d_call: TRBD2
v_call: TRBV7-3
j_call: TRBJ2-3

cdr3_aa: CASLGLLTGELFF
cdr3_nt: TGTGCCAGCCTAGGACTGCTCACCGGGGAGCTGTTTTTT
clone_size: few
d_call: -
v_call: TRBV12-3/TRBV12-4
j_call: TRBJ2-2

cdr3_aa: CASSLEQGDSPLHF
cdr3_nt: TGTGCCAGCAGCTTAGAACAGGGTGACTCACCCCTCCACTTT
clone_size: few
d_call: -
v_call: TRBV13
j_call: TRBJ1-6

cdr3_aa: CASSLGWRGGGKSTDTQYF
cdr3_nt: TGCGCCAGCAGCTTGGGATGGCGGGGAGGAGGGAAAAGCACAGATACGCAGTATTTT
clone_size: -
d_call: -
v_call: TRBV5-1
j_call: TRBJ2-3

cdr3_aa: CASSLSDGRTGELFF
cdr3_nt: TGCGCCAGCAGCCTTAGCGACGGTCGCACCGGGGAGCTGTTTTTT
clone_size: few
d_call: -
v_call: TRBV4-1
j_call: TRBJ2-2